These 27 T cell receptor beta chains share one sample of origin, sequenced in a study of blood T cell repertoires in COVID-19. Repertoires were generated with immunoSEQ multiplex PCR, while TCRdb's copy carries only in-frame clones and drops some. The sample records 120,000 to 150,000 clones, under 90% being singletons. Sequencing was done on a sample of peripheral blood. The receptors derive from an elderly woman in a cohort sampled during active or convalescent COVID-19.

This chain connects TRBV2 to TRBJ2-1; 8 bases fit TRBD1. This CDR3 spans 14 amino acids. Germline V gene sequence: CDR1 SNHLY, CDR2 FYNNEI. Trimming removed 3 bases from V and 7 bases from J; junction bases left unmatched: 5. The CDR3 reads CASSEDRVWNEQFF. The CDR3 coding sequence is TGTGCCAGCAGTGAGGACAGGGTTTGGAATGAGCAGTTCTTC.

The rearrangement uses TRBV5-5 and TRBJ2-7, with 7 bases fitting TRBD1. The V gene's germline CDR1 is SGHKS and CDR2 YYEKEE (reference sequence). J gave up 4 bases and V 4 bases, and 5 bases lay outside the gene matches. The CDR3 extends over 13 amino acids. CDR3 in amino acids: CASSVTGFYEQYV. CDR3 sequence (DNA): TGTGCCAGCAGCGTGACAGGGTTTTACGAGCAGTACGTC.

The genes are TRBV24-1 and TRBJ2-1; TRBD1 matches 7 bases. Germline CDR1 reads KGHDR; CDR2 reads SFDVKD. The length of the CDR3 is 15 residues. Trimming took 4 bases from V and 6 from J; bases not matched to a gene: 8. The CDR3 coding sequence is TGTGCCACCAGTGACCCGGCGACAGGGACCAATGAGCAGTTCTTC. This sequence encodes CATSDPATGTNEQFF.

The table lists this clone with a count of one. The CDR3 nucleotides are TGCGCCAGCAGCCAAGATCGATGGGGCTGGCAGCCCCAGCATTTT. The encoded protein is CASSQDRWGWQPQHF. V is TRBV4-3 and J is TRBJ1-5, with D possibly matching TRBD1 (5 bases). The CDR3 loop spans 15 amino acids. The V end was cut by 0 bases, the J end by 7 bases, with 13 bases between. The germline CDR1 and CDR2 sequences are LGHNA and YSLEER.

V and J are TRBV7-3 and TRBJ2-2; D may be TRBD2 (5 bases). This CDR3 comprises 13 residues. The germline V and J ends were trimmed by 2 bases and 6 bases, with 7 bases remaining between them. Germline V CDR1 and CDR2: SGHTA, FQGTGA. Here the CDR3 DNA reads TGTGCCAGCAGCTTATCCGGGGCCGGGGAGCTGTTTTTT. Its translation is CASSLSGAGELFF.

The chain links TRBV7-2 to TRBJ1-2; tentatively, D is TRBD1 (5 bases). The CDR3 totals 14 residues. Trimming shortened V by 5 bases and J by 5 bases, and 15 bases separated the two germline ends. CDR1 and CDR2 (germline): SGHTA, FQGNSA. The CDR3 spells CASSRLGVGYGYTF. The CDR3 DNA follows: TGTGCCAGCAGCCGCCTAGGGGTAGGGTATGGCTACACCTTC. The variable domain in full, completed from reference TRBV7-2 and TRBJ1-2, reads GAGVSQSPSNKVTEKGKDVELRCDPISGHTALYWYRQSLGQGLEFLIYFQGNSAPDKSGLPSDRFSAERTGGSVSTLTIQRTQQEDSAVYLCASSRLGVGYGYTFGSGTRLTVV.

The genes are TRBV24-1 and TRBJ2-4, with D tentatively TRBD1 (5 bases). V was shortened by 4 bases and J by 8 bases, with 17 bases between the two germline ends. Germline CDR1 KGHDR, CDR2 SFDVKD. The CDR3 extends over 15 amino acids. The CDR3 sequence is CATSDGHRPLDIQYF. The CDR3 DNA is TGTGCCACCAGTGACGGACATCGCCCGTTGGACATTCAGTACTTC.

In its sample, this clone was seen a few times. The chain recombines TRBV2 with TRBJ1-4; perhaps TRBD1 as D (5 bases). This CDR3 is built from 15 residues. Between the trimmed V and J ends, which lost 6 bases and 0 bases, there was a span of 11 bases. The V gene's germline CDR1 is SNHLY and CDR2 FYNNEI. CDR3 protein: CASRGSGATNEKLFF. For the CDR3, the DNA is TGTGCCAGCAGGGGATCGGGGGCAACTAATGAAAAACTGTTTTTT.

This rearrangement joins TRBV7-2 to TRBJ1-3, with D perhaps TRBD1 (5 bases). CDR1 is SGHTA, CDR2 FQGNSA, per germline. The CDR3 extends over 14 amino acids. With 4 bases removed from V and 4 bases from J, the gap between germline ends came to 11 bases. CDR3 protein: CASSSQGNGNTIYF. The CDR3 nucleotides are TGTGCCAGCAGCTCCCAGGGAAACGGAAACACCATATATTTT.

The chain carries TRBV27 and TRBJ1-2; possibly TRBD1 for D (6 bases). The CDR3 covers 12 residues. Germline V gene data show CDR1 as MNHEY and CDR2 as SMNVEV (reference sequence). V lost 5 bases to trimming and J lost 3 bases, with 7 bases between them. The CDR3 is CASSDRYYGYTF. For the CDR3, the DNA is TGTGCCAGCAGTGACAGGTACTATGGCTACACCTTC.

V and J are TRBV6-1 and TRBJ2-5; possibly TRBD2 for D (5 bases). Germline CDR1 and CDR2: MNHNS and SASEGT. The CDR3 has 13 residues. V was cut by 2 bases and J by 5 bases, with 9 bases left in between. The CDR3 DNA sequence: TGTGCCAGCAGTGAACAACAGCGGGAGACCCAGTACTTC. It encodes CASSEQQRETQYF.

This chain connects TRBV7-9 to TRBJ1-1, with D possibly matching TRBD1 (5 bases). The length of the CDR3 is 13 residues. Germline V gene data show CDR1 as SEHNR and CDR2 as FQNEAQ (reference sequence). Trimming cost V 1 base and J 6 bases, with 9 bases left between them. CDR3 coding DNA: TGTGCCAGCAGCTTAGATTCAGGGCCTGAAGCTTTCTTT. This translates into CASSLDSGPEAFF. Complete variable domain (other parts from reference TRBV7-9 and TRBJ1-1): DTGVSQNPRHKITKRGQNVTFRCDPISEHNRLYWYRQTLGQGPEFLTYFQNEAQLEKSRLLSDRFSAERPKGSFSTLEIQRTEQGDSAMYLCASSLDSGPEAFFGQGTRLTVV.

CDR3 sequence: CASRNVAGGQETQYF. CDR3 in DNA: TGTGCCAGCCGCAACGTAGCGGGGGGCCAAGAGACCCAGTACTTC. This chain links TRBV2 with TRBJ2-5; 10 nucleotides match TRBD2. The germline V gene encodes CDR1 SNHLY and CDR2 FYNNEI. V trimming: 8 bases; J trimming: 1 base; junction bases outside the gene matches: 7. The CDR3 length is 15 residues.

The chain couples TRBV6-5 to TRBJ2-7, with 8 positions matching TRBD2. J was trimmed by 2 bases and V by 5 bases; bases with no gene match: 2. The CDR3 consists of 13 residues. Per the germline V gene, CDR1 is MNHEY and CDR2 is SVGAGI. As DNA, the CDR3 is TGTGCCAGCAGTATGGGACTAGCCTACGAGCAGTACGTC. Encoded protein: CASSMGLAYEQYV.

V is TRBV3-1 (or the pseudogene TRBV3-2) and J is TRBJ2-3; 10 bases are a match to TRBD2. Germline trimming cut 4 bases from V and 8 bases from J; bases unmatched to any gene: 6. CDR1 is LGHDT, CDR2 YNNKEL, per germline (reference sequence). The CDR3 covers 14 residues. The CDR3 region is CASSLSSSGGTQYF. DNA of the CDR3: TGTGCCAGCAGCCTTTCCTCTAGCGGGGGTACGCAGTATTTT.

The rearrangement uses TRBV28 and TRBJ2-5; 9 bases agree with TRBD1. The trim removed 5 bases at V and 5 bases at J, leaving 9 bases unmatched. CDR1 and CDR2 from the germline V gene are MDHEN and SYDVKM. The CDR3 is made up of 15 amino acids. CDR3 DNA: TGTGCCAGCAGTCCGTACAGGGGGCGGATCGAGACCCAGTACTTC. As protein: CASSPYRGRIETQYF.

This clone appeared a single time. CDR3 nucleotides: TGTGCCAGCAGCTTGTACAGGGGGCTTGCAGATACGCAGTATTTT. Translation gives CASSLYRGLADTQYF. The chain links TRBV11-2 to TRBJ2-3; 9 bases align to TRBD1. Losses at the gene ends were 3 bases for V and 4 bases for J; bases not matched to a gene: 5. Germline values: CDR1 SGHAT, CDR2 FQNNGV. The CDR3 spans 15 residues.

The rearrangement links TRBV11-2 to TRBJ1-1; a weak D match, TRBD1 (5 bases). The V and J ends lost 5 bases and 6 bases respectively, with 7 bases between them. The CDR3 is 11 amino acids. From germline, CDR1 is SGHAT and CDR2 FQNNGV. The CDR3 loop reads CASSPGAEAFF. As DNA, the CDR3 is TGTGCCAGCAGCCCGGGGGCTGAAGCTTTCTTT.

CDR3 protein: CASSTTATGELFF. CDR3 nucleotides: TGTGCCAGCAGCACAACAGCAACCGGGGAGCTGTTTTTT. The V call is TRBV7-9, the J call TRBJ2-2; D is unclear. Germline values: CDR1 SEHNR, CDR2 FQNEAQ (reference sequence). V was shortened by 5 bases and J by 5 bases, with 9 bases between the two germline ends. This CDR3 has 13 residues.

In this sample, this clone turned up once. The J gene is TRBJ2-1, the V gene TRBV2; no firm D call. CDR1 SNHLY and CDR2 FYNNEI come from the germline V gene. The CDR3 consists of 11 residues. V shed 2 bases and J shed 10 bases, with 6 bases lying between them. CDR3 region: CASSEYYEQFF. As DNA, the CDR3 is TGTGCCAGCAGTGAATACTACGAGCAGTTCTTC.

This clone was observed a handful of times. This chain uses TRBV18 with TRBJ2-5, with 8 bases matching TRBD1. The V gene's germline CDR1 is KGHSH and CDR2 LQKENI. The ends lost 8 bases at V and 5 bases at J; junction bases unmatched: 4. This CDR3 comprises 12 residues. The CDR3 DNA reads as TGTGCCAGCGGACAGGGTGTGGAGACCCAGTACTTC. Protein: CASGQGVETQYF.

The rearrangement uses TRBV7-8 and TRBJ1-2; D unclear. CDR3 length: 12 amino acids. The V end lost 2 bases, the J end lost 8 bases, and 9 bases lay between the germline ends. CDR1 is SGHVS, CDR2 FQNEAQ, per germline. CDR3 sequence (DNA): TGTGCCAGCAGCTTAATAGCGGAAGGCTACACCTTC. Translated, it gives CASSLIAEGYTF. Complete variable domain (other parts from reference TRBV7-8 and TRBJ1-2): GAGVSQSPRYKVAKRGQDVALRCDPISGHVSLFWYQQALGQGPEFLTYFQNEAQLDKSGLPSDRFFAERPEGSVSTLKIQRTQQEDSAVYLCASSLIAEGYTFGSGTRLTVV.

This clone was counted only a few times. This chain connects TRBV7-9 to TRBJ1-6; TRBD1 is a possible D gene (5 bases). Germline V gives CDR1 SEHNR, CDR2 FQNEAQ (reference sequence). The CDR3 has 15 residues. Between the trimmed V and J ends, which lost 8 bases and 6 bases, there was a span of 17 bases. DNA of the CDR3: TGTGCCAGCCGGTGGCATGGGGCCCTTAATTCACCCCTCCACTTT. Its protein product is CASRWHGALNSPLHF.

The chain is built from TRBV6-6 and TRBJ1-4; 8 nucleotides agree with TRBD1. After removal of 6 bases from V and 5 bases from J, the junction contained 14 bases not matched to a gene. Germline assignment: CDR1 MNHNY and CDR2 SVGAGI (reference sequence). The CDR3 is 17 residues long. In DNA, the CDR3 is TGTGCCAGCAGGCGACAGGGGTCAGGGACGATAAATGAAAAACTGTTTTTT. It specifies CASRRQGSGTINEKLFF.

CDR3 coding DNA: TGTGCCAGCAGTCTTGGACAGGGGGCAAGTGGCTACACCTTC. It yields the protein CASSLGQGASGYTF. The chain is built from TRBV6-5 and TRBJ1-2; 11 bases are shared with TRBD1. Germline values: CDR1 MNHEY, CDR2 SVGAGI. J was trimmed by 7 bases and V by 5 bases; bases with no gene match: 6. The CDR3 runs to 14 residues.

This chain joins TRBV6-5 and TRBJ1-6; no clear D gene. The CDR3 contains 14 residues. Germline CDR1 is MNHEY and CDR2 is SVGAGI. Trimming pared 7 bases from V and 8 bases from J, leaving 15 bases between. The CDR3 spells CASIDSTPDSPLHF. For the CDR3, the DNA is TGTGCCAGCATAGACTCGACTCCGGATTCACCCCTCCACTTT.

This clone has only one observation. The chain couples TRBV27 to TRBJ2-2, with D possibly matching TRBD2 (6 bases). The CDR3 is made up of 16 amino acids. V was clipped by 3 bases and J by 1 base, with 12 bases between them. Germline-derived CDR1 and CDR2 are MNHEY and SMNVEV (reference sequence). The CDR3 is CASSFGSGGNTGELFF. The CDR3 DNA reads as TGTGCCAGCAGTTTCGGTAGCGGAGGGAACACCGGGGAGCTGTTTTTT.